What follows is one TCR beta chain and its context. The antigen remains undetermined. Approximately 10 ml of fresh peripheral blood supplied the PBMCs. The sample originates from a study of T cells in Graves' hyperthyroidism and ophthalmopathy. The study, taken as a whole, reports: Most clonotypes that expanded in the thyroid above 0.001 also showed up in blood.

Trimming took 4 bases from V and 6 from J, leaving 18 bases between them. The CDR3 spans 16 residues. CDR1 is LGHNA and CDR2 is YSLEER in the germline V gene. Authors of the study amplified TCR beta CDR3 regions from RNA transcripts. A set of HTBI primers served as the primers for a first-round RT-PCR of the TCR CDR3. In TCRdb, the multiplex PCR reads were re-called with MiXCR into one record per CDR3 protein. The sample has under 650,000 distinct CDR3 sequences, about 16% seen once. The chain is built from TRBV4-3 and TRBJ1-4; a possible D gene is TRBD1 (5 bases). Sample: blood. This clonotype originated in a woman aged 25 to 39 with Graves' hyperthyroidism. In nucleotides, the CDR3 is TGCGCCAGCAGCCCACAACTAGGGGCTCGGGATGAAAAACTGTTTTTT. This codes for CASSPQLGARDEKLFF.